This T cell receptor (beta chain) was profiled in a study of a mutant IDH1 vaccine in newly diagnosed glioma. Turning to the study itself: Vaccine dosing followed radiotherapy by 4-6 weeks, or accompanied temozolomide cycles.

The CDR3 is 15 amino acids. Trimming cost V 3 bases and J 5 bases, with 15 bases left between them. Germline CDR1 MGHRA, CDR2 YSYEKL. In the case of this clone: What it recognizes is unknown.

Noted time point: week 35, safety follow-up. Every vaccine dose comprised 300 ug of mutant IDH1 20-mer peptide plus topical imiquimod. Sequencing was performed with immunoSEQ multiplex PCR; in TCRdb, only in-frame clones are kept and a portion is missing. Of about 40,000 clones in the sample, roughly 80% were seen once. The TCR sequence derives from a woman in her fifties or sixties with glioma. The V and J genes are TRBV4-1 and TRBJ2-3; either TRBD1 or TRBD2 may fit D (6 bases each). The specimen was PBMCs, collected from a glioma patient whose treatment included an IDH1 peptide vaccine. Written as DNA, the CDR3 is TGCGCCAGCAGCCAGTATTCGGGGGCAAGAGATACGCAGTATTTT. Translated: CASSQYSGARDTQYF.